This T cell receptor beta chain was identified during a study of cytomegalovirus exposure and HLA in healthy donors. Study background: Some 180 million T cells yielded 100 million or so unique TCR beta sequences in earlier analysis.

The study, taken as a whole, reports: The authors considered a cluster of highly shared sequence variants likely to be a sequencing artifact. TCR beta V- and J-gene trimming was later associated with a missense DCLRE1C variant. Donors were assumed by presence/absence analyses to have roughly uniform sequencing depth.

Concerning this clone itself: Its cognate antigen is unknown.

PCR amplification relied on 60 Vbeta primers (plus 13 Jbeta primers). Profiled with immunoSEQ multiplex PCR; TCRdb holds only in-frame clones, not every one. The sample has about 160,000 clones; 80% to 90% are singletons. The V gene lost 2 bases and the J gene lost 6 bases, with 8 bases spanning the gap. CDR1 and CDR2 (germline): MNHEY, SVGAGI. This CDR3 spans 14 amino acids. The sequenced sample consisted of PBMCs. This clonotype originated in a man younger than 30 in good health and CMV-seropositive. This chain uses TRBV6-5 with TRBJ1-6; D is ambiguous. CDR3 residues: CASSYVQVNSPLHF. The CDR3 nucleotides read TGTGCCAGCAGTTACGTCCAGGTTAATTCACCCCTCCACTTT.